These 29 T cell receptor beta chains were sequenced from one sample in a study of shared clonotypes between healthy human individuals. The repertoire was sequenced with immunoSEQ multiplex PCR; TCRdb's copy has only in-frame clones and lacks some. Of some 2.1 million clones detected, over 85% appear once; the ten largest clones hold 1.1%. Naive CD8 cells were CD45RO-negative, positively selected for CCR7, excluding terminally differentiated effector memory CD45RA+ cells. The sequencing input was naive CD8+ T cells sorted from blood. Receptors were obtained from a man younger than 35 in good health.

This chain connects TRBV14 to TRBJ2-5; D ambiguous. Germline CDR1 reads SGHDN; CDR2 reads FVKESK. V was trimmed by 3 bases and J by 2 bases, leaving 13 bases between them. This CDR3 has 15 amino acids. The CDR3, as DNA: TGTGCCAGCAGCCAGATCCTAGGTTGGCAAGAGACCCAGTACTTC. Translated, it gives CASSQILGWQETQYF.

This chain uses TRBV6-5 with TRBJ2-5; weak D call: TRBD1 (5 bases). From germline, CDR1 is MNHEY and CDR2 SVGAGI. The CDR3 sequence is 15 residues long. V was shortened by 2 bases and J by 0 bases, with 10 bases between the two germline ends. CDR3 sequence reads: CASSYGAGNQETQYF. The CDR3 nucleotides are TGTGCCAGCAGTTACGGGGCAGGCAACCAAGAGACCCAGTACTTC.

CDR3 nucleotide sequence: TGTGCCAGCAGGTCCCAACCAGGGGCCCTGGATGGCTACACCTTC. It is translated as CASRSQPGALDGYTF. The chain carries TRBV19 and TRBJ1-2; TRBD1 might be the D (6 bases). Per germline, CDR1 LNHDA and CDR2 SQIVND (reference sequence). V was shortened by 9 bases and J by 6 bases, with 23 bases between the two germline ends. The CDR3 is 15 amino acids.

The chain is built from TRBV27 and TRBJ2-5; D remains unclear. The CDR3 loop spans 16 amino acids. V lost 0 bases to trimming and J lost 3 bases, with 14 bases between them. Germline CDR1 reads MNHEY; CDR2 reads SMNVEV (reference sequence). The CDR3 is CASSLSAQDAEETQYF. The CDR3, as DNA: TGTGCCAGCAGTTTATCGGCCCAGGACGCGGAAGAGACCCAGTACTTC.

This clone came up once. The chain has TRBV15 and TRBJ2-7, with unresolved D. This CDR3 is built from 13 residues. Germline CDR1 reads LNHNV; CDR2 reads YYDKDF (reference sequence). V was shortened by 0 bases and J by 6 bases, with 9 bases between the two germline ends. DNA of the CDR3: TGTGCCACCAGCAGAGATCAGGCCCGCGAGCAGTACTTC. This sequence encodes CATSRDQAREQYF.

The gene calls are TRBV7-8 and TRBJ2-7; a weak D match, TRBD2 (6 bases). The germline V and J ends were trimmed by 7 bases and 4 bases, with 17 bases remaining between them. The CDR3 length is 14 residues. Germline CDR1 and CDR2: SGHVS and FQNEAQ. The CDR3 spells CASNPAGGTYEQYF. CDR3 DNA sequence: TGTGCCAGCAACCCGGCCGGGGGTACTTACGAGCAGTACTTC.

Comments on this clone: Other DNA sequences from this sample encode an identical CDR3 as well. CDR3 nucleotides: TGCAGTGCGCCAAGGGGGACTGAAGCTTTCTTT. This codes for CSAPRGTEAFF. The chain couples TRBV20-1 to TRBJ1-1; possibly TRBD1 for D (6 bases). V was shortened by 6 bases and J by 5 bases, with 10 bases between the two germline ends. Germline lookup yields CDR1 DFQATT and CDR2 SNEGSKA (reference sequence). The CDR3 covers 11 residues.

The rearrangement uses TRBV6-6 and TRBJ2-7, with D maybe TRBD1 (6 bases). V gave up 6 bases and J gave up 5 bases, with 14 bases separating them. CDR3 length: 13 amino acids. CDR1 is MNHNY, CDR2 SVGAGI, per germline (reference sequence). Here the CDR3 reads CASRMGHSHEQYF. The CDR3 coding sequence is TGTGCCAGCAGAATGGGACATAGCCACGAGCAGTACTTC.

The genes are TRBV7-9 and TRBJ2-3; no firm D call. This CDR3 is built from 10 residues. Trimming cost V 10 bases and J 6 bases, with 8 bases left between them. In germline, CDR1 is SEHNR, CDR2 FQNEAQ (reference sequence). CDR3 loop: CATPGDTQYF. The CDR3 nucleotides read TGTGCCACCCCCGGGGATACGCAGTATTTT.

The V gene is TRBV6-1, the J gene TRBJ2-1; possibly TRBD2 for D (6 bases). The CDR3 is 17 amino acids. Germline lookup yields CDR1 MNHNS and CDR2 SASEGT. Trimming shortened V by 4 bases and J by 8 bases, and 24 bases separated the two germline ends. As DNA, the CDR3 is TGTGCCAGCAGTGTATCCGGGGGAGCGATTAATAGCGATGAGCAGTTCTTC. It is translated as CASSVSGGAINSDEQFF.

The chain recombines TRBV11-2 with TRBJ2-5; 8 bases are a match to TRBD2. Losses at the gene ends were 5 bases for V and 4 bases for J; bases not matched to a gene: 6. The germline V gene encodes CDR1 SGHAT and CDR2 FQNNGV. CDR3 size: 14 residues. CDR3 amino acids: CASSTMAGGETQYF. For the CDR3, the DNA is TGTGCCAGCAGCACCATGGCGGGAGGAGAGACCCAGTACTTC.

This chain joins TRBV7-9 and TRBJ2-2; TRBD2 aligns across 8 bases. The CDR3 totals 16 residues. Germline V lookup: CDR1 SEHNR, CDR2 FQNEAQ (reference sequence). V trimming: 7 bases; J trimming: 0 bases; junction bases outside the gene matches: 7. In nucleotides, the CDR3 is TGTGCCAGCAACAAGGGGGGACTAGCGAACACCGGGGAGCTGTTTTTT. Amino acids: CASNKGGLANTGELFF.

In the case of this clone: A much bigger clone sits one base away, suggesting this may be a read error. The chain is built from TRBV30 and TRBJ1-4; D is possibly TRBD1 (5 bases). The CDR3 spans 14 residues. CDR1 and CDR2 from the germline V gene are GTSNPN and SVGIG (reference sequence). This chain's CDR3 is CAWTRDASNEELFF. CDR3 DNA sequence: TGTGCCTGGACAAGGGACGCCAGTAATGAAGAACTGTTTTTT.

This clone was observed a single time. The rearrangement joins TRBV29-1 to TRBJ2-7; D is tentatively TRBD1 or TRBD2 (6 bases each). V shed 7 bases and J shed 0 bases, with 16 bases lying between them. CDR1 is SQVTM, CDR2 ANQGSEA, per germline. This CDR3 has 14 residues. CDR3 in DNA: TGCAGCGCGATAGGGGGGACAAACTCCTACGAGCAGTACTTC. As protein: CSAIGGTNSYEQYF.

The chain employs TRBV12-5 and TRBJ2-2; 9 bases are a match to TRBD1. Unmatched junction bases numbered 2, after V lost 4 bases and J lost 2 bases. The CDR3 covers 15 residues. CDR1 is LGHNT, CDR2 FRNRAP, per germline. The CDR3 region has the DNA TGTGCTAGTGGTTCGGGACAGGGAAACACCGGGGAGCTGTTTTTT. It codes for CASGSGQGNTGELFF.

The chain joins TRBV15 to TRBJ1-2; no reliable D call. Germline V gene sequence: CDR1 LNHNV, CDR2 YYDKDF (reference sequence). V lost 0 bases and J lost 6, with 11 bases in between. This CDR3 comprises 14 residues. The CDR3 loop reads CATSRDEPVDGYTF. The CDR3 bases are TGTGCCACCAGCAGAGACGAGCCTGTTGATGGCTACACCTTC.

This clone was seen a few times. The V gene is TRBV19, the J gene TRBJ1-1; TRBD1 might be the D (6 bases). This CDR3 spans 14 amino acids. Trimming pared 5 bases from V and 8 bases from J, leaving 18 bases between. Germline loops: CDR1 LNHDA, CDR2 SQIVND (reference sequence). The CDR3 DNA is TGTGCCAGTAGTCCCCATTCGGGACAAAAAGAAGCTTTCTTT. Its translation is CASSPHSGQKEAFF.

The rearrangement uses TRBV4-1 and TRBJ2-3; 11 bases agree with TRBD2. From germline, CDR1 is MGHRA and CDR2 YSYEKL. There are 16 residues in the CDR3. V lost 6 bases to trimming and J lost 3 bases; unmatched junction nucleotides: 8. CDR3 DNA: TGCGCCAGCAGACCCATAGCGGGAGGGTTGACAGATACGCAGTATTTT. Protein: CASRPIAGGLTDTQYF.

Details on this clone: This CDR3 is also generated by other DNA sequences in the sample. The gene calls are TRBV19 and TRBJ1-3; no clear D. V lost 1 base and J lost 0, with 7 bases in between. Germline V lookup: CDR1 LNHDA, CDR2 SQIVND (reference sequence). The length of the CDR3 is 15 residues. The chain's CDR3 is CASSIGGVSGNTIYF. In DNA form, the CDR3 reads TGTGCCAGTAGTATAGGCGGGGTCTCTGGAAACACCATATATTTT. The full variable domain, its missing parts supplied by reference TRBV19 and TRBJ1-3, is DGGITQSPKYLFRKEGQNVTLSCEQNLNHDAMYWYRQDPGQGLRLIYYSQIVNDFQKGDIAEGYSVSREKKESFPLTVTSAQKNPTAFYLCASSIGGVSGNTIYFGEGSWLTVV.

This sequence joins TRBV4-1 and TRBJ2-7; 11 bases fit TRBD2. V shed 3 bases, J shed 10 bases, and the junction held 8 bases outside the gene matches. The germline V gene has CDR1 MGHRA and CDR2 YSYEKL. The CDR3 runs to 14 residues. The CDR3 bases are TGCGCCAGCAGCCAGGGACTAGCGGACCGCCCTCAGTACTTC. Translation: CASSQGLADRPQYF.

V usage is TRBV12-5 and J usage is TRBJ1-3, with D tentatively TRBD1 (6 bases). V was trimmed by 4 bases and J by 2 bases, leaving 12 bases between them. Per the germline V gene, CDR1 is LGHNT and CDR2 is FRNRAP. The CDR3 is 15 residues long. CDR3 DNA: TGTGCTAGTGGTTCGCCTTGGACAGCTGGAAACACCATATATTTT. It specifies CASGSPWTAGNTIYF.

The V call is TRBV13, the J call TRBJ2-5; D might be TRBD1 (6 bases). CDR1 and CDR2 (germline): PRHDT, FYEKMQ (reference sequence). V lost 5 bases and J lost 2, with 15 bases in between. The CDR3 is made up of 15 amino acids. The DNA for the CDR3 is TGTGCCAGCAGCAATGGGGGCCTCCAGCAAGAGACCCAGTACTTC. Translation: CASSNGGLQQETQYF. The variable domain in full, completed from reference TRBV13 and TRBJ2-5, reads AAGVIQSPRHLIKEKRETATLKCYPIPRHDTVYWYQQGPGQDPQFLISFYEKMQSDKGSIPDRFSAQQFSDYHSELNMSSLELGDSALYFCASSNGGLQQETQYFGPGTRLLVL.

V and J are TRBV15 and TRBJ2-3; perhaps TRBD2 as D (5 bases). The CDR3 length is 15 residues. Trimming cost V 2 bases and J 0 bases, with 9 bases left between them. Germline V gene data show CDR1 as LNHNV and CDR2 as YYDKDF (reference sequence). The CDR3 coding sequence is TGTGCCACCAGCAGATTGGCTAGCAGCACAGATACGCAGTATTTT. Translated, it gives CATSRLASSTDTQYF.

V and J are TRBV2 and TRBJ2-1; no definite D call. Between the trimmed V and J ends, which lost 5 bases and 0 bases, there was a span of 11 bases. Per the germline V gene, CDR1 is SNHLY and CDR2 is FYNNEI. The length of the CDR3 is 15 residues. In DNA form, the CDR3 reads TGTGCCAGCAGTAAAGACCACTACTCCTACAATGAGCAGTTCTTC. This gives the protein CASSKDHYSYNEQFF.

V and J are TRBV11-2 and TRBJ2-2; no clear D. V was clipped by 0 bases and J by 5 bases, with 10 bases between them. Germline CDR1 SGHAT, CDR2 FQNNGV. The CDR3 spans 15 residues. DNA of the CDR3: TGTGCCAGCAGCTTAGATGTGTGGCTGACCGGGGAGCTGTTTTTT. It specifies CASSLDVWLTGELFF.

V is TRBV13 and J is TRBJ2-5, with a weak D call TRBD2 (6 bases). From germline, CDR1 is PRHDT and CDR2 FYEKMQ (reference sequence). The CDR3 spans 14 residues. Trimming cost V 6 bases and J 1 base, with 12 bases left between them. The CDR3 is CASSPRETQETQYF. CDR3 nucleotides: TGTGCCAGCAGTCCACGGGAGACCCAAGAGACCCAGTACTTC.

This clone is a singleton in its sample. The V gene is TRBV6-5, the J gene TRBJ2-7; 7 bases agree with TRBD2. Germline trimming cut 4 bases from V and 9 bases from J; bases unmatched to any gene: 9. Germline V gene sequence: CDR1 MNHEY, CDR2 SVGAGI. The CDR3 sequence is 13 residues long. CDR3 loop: CASSFGSGSGQYF. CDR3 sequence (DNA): TGTGCCAGCAGTTTCGGTAGCGGGTCGGGGCAGTACTTC.

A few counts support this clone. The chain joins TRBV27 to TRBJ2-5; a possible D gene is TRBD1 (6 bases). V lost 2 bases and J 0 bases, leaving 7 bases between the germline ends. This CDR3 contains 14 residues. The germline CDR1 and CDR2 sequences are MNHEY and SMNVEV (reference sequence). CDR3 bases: TGTGCCAGCAGTTTACAGGGGAACCAAGAGACCCAGTACTTC. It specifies CASSLQGNQETQYF.

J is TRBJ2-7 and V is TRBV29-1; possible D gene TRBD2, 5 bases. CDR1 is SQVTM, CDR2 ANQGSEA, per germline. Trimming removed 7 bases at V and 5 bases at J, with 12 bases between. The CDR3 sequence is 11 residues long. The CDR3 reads CSAAGDHEQYF. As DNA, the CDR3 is TGCAGCGCCGCGGGTGATCACGAGCAGTACTTC.